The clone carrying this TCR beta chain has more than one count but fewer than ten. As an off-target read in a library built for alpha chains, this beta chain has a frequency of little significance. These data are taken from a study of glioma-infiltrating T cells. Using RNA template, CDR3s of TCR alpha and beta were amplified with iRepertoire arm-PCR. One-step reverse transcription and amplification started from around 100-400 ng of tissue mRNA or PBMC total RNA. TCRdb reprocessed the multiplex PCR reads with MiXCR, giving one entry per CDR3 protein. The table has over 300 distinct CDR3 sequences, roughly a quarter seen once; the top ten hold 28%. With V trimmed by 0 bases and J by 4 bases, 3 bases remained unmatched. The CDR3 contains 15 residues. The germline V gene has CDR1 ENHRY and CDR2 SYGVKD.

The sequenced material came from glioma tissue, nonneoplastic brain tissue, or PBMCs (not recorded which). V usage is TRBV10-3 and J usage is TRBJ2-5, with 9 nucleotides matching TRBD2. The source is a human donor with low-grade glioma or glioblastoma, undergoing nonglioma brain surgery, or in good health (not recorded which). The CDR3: CAISESTAGGETQYF. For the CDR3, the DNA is TGTGCCATCAGTGAGTCGACAGCGGGGGGAGAGACCCAGTACTTC.